These 22 T cell receptor beta chains share one sample of origin, sequenced in a study of blood T cell repertoires in COVID-19 (dated by TCRdb to the early 2020s). The library was prepared using the immunoSEQ multiplex PCR assay. TCRdb mirrors the immuneACCESS table, restricted to in-frame sequences. Some clones are absent from its copies; in checked studies, under half trace to an unresolved V gene, and the reason for the others is unknown. Across this sample there are 95,000 to 150,000 clones, with 65% to 80% seen only once. The ten biggest clones cover 0.7% to 1% of the sample. Sample: peripheral blood. The receptor source for this set is a human donor with acute or convalescent COVID-19. The donor label of this sample is uncertain.

V usage is TRBV7-9 and J usage is TRBJ2-7, with 7 bases fitting TRBD2. The CDR3 is made up of 12 amino acids. V was pared by 8 bases and J by 8 bases, with 9 bases of the junction left unmatched. Germline CDR1 reads SEHNR; CDR2 reads FQNEAQ (reference sequence). The CDR3 here is CASGSAGTKQYV. DNA for the CDR3: TGTGCCAGCGGAAGCGCCGGGACTAAGCAGTACGTC.

This clone came up once. The rearrangement joins TRBV7-2 to TRBJ1-2, with no clear D. Trimming removed 3 bases from V and 7 bases from J, with 12 bases in between. Germline-derived CDR1 and CDR2 are SGHTA and FQGNSA. The CDR3 length is 13 residues. The CDR3 is CASSFDNRGGYTF. The CDR3 region has the DNA TGTGCCAGCAGCTTTGACAACCGGGGTGGCTACACCTTC.

This clone has at least ten counts. The J gene is TRBJ1-4, the V gene TRBV4-1; TRBD1 agrees at 7 bases. From germline, CDR1 is MGHRA and CDR2 YSYEKL. The CDR3 sequence is 15 residues long. Trimming at V came to 2 bases and at J to 9 bases, leaving 9 bases not matched to a gene. CDR3: CASSQPRAGGKKLFF. The CDR3 DNA reads as TGCGCCAGCAGCCAACCGAGGGCAGGGGGTAAAAAACTGTTTTTT.

The genes are TRBV6-5 and TRBJ2-1, with D unresolved. V was trimmed by 0 bases and J by 7 bases, leaving 10 bases between them. This CDR3 contains 14 residues. CDR1 and CDR2 (germline): MNHEY, SVGAGI. The CDR3 region has the DNA TGTGCCAGCAGTTACTCGATCCAGGCAAATGAGCAGTTCTTC. Translation: CASSYSIQANEQFF.

The chain joins TRBV4-1 to TRBJ2-3, with 9 bases that match TRBD2. Germline CDR1 reads MGHRA; CDR2 reads YSYEKL. The V and J ends lost 4 bases and 2 bases, in that order; junction bases with no gene match: 4. The CDR3 sequence is 15 residues long. The CDR3 bases are TGCGCCAGCAGCCGCAGCGGGGGGCTCACAGATACGCAGTATTTT. Amino acids: CASSRSGGLTDTQYF.

The chain employs TRBV7-8 and TRBJ2-3; TRBD2 matches at 14 bases. The CDR3 extends over 17 amino acids. V lost 5 bases and J lost 5; bases outside the gene matches: 9. Germline values: CDR1 SGHVS, CDR2 FQNEAQ. The CDR3 nucleotides read TGTGCCAGCAGCCCCAATCGACTAGCGGGGGGGATAGATACGCAGTATTTT. Its protein is CASSPNRLAGGIDTQYF.

The chain has TRBV19 and TRBJ1-2, with D perhaps TRBD1 (6 bases). V gave up 2 bases and J gave up 1 base, with 17 bases separating them. CDR3 length: 17 amino acids. The germline CDR1 and CDR2 sequences are LNHDA and SQIVND (reference sequence). The CDR3 protein is CASSITSGGVGNYGYTF. The CDR3 DNA reads as TGTGCCAGTAGTATAACCAGCGGGGGCGTGGGTAACTATGGCTACACCTTC.

The chain combines TRBV7-8 with TRBJ1-5; no definite D call. The CDR3 has 12 residues. V shed 5 bases and J shed 3 bases, with 5 bases lying between them. CDR1 is SGHVS, CDR2 FQNEAQ, per germline. The CDR3 DNA follows: TGTGCCAGCAGCCCTAACAATCAGCCCCAGCATTTT. Translating gives CASSPNNQPQHF.

The J gene is TRBJ1-6, the V gene TRBV25-1, with a possible D match to TRBD1 (5 bases). The CDR3 covers 17 residues. The V and J ends lost 3 bases and 7 bases respectively, with 19 bases between them. Germline assignment: CDR1 MGHDK and CDR2 SYGVNS. CDR3 sequence reads: CASSDPPGRGGNSPLHF. The CDR3 nucleotides read TGTGCCAGCAGTGATCCGCCGGGGCGGGGCGGCAATTCACCCCTCCACTTT.

The rearrangement uses TRBV10-1 and TRBJ2-3; 8 bases are a match to TRBD2. The CDR3 is made up of 15 amino acids. V dropped 8 bases and J dropped 8; count of bases not matched to a gene: 15. Germline CDR1 reads WNHNN; CDR2 reads SYGVQD (reference sequence). This CDR3 is CASSDQAGAASTQYF. The CDR3 bases are TGCGCCAGCTCCGACCAAGCGGGGGCCGCCAGTACGCAGTATTTT.

This chain links TRBV28 with TRBJ1-2; D might be TRBD1 (6 bases). Trimming left V 4 bases short and J 4 bases short, with 19 bases between. The CDR3 has 16 amino acids. Germline V gives CDR1 MDHEN, CDR2 SYDVKM. The CDR3 spells CASSSADRLGLYGYTF. The CDR3 coding sequence is TGTGCCAGCAGTTCGGCCGACAGGCTAGGACTCTATGGCTACACCTTC.

This clone appeared a few times. The chain recombines TRBV6-5 with TRBJ1-1; TRBD1 might be the D (6 bases). Germline V gene lookup returns CDR1 MNHEY and CDR2 SVGAGI. This CDR3 has 12 amino acids. The germline V and J ends were trimmed by 10 bases and 6 bases, with 15 bases remaining between them. For the CDR3, the DNA is TGTGCCACCGGGGGGGCGGGGGCTGAAGCTTTCTTT. Protein: CATGGAGAEAFF.

V and J are TRBV6-5 and TRBJ1-2; 8 nucleotides agree with TRBD1. V trimming: 7 bases; J trimming: 4 bases; junction bases outside the gene matches: 8. Germline V gene sequence: CDR1 MNHEY, CDR2 SVGAGI. The CDR3 totals 14 residues. CDR3 protein: CASIPDREAYGYTF. In DNA, the CDR3 is TGTGCCAGCATCCCGGACAGGGAGGCCTATGGCTACACCTTC.

J is TRBJ2-7 and V is TRBV3-1 (or the pseudogene TRBV3-2); 10 nucleotides align to TRBD1. The CDR3 length is 15 residues. J lost 3 bases, V lost 0 bases, and 2 bases had no gene match. Germline V lookup: CDR1 LGHDT, CDR2 YNNKEL (reference sequence). As DNA, the CDR3 is TGTGCCAGCAGCCAAGACTGGACAGGGGGCTACGAGCAGTACTTC. Amino acids: CASSQDWTGGYEQYF.

This clone was picked up a small number of times. The chain couples TRBV5-5 to TRBJ1-6; perhaps TRBD1 as D (5 bases). V was shortened by 4 bases and J by 3 bases, with 20 bases between the two germline ends. This CDR3 is built from 18 residues. Germline V gives CDR1 SGHKS, CDR2 YYEKEE (reference sequence). The CDR3 DNA reads TGTGCCAGCAGCGCCCGTCTTAGGCGGGGCGGCTATAATTCACCCCTCCACTTT. Amino acid sequence: CASSARLRRGGYNSPLHF.

This clone has a handful of counts. The chain couples TRBV4-1 to TRBJ2-3; possibly TRBD2 for D (5 bases). CDR3 length equals 16 residues. From germline, CDR1 is MGHRA and CDR2 YSYEKL. V was pared by 1 base and J by 0 bases, with 11 bases between. This CDR3 is CASSQGGTRSTDTQYF. The CDR3 DNA sequence: TGCGCCAGCAGCCAAGGGGGAACTAGAAGCACAGATACGCAGTATTTT.

This clone was observed a handful of times. The chain has TRBV5-1 and TRBJ1-2; no definite D call. Trimming removed 4 bases at V and 6 bases at J, with 13 bases between. Looked up from germline, CDR1 is SGHRS and CDR2 is YFSETQ. This CDR3 comprises 13 residues. The CDR3 loop reads CASSAGLLNGYTF. In DNA form, the CDR3 reads TGCGCCAGCAGCGCCGGACTGCTTAATGGCTACACCTTC.

A note on this clone: Other nucleotide sequences from this sample produce the same CDR3. This chain connects TRBV19 to TRBJ2-2; TRBD2 might be the D (5 bases). Germline loops: CDR1 LNHDA, CDR2 SQIVND (reference sequence). The CDR3 contains 14 residues. V lost 1 base, J lost 6 bases, and 9 bases lay in between. In nucleotides, the CDR3 is TGTGCCAGTAGTATAGTCGGAGGTGCCGGGGAGCTGTTTTTT. This gives the protein CASSIVGGAGELFF.

Only one count was recorded for this clone. The CDR3 protein is CASSLGTGHYGYTF. The CDR3 DNA reads TGTGCCAGCAGCTTGGGCACAGGGCACTATGGCTACACCTTC. The chain combines TRBV5-4 with TRBJ1-2; tentative D call: TRBD1 (6 bases). The V gene lost 0 bases and the J gene lost 3 bases, with 9 bases spanning the gap. The CDR3 contains 14 residues. Germline V gene lookup returns CDR1 SGHNT and CDR2 YYREEE (reference sequence).

V gene TRBV2 combines with J gene TRBJ2-7, with TRBD2 identical over 9 bases. This CDR3 contains 15 residues. CDR1 and CDR2 (germline): SNHLY, FYNNEI. J gave up 5 bases and V 5 bases, and 10 bases lay outside the gene matches. The CDR3 nucleotides read TGTGCCAGCAGTCTCCTGGGCGGGGGGGCCCACGAGCAGTACTTC. Translating it yields CASSLLGGGAHEQYF.

The J gene is TRBJ1-5, the V gene TRBV25-1; TRBD1 agrees at 7 bases. The CDR3 sequence is 14 residues long. V was pared by 2 bases and J by 4 bases, with 2 bases of the junction left unmatched. In germline, CDR1 is MGHDK, CDR2 SYGVNS. CDR3 DNA sequence: TGTGCCAGCAGTGAAGAGGGGGCTAATCAGCCCCAGCATTTT. Protein: CASSEEGANQPQHF.

A few counts support this clone. This chain links TRBV24-1 with TRBJ1-1, with 7 bases that match TRBD1. This CDR3 contains 14 residues. Trimming removed 7 bases from V and 1 base from J; junction bases left unmatched: 5. Germline lookup yields CDR1 KGHDR and CDR2 SFDVKD. The CDR3 nucleotides are TGTGCCACCAGAGGGGCAGGGGGGAACACTGAAGCTTTCTTT. Residues: CATRGAGGNTEAFF.